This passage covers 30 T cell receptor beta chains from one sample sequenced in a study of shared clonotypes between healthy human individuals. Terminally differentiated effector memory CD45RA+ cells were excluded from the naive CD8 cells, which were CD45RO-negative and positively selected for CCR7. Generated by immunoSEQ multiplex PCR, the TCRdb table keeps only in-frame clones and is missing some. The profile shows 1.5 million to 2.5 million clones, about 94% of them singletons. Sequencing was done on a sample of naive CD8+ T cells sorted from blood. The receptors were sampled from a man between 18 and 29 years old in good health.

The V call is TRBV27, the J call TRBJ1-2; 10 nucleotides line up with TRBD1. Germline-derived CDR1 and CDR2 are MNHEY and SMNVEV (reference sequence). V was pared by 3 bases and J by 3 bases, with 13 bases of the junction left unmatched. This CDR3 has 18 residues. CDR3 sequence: CASSFRGTGATLYYGYTF. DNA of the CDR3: TGTGCCAGCAGTTTTCGGGGGACAGGGGCCACTCTCTACTATGGCTACACCTTC.

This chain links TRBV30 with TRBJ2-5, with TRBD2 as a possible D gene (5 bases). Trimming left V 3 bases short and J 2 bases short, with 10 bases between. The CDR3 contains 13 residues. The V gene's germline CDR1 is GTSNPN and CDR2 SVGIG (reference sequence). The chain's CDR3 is CAWSEADQETQYF. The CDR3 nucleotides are TGTGCCTGGAGCGAAGCGGATCAAGAGACCCAGTACTTC. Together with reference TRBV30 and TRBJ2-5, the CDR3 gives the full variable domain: SQTIHQWPATLVQPVGSPLSLECTVEGTSNPNLYWYRQAAGRGLQLLFYSVGIGQISSEVPQNLSASRPQDRQFILSSKKLLLSDSGFYLCAWSEADQETQYFGPGTRLLVL.

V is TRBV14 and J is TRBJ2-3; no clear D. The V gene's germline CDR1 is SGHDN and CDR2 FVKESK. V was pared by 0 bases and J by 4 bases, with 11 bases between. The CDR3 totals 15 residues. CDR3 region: CASSQDFQNSDTQYF. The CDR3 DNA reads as TGTGCCAGCAGCCAAGATTTTCAAAACTCAGATACGCAGTATTTT.

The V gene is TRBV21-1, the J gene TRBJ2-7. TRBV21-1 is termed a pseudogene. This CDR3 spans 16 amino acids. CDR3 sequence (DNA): TGTGCCAGCAGCAAAAGTCCGGCCTCCAAGGGTTACGAGCAGTACTTC. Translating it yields CASSKSPASKGYEQYF.

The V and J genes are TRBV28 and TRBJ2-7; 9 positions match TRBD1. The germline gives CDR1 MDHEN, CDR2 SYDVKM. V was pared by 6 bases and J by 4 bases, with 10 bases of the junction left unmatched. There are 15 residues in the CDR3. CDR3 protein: CASSPPGDREYEQYF. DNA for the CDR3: TGTGCCAGCAGCCCACCGGGGGACAGGGAATACGAGCAGTACTTC.

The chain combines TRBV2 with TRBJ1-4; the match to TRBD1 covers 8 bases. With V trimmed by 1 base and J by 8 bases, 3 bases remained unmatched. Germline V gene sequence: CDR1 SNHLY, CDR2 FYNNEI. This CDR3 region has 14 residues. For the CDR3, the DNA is TGTGCCAGCAGTGAAGGGACAGGGAGGGAAAAACTGTTTTTT. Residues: CASSEGTGREKLFF.

CDR3 region: CASSFRTAYEQYF. The CDR3 DNA reads as TGTGCCAGCAGCTTCAGGACAGCCTACGAGCAGTACTTC. The gene calls are TRBV7-6 and TRBJ2-7; D possibly corresponds to TRBD1 (6 bases). Germline V gene sequence: CDR1 SGHVS, CDR2 FNYEAQ. V shed 3 bases and J shed 2 bases, with 8 bases lying between them. CDR3 length: 13 amino acids.

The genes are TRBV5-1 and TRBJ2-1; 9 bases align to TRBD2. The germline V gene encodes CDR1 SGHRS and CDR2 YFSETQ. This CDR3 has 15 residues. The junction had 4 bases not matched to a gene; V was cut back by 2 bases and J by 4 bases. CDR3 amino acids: CASSFSSGRYNEQFF. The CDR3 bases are TGCGCCAGCAGCTTTAGTAGCGGGAGATACAATGAGCAGTTCTTC.

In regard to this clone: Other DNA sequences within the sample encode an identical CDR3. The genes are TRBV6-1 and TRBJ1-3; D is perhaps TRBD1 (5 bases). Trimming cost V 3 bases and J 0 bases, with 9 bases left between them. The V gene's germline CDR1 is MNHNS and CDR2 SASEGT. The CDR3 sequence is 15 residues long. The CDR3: CASSEGRSSGNTIYF. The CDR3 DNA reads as TGTGCCAGCAGTGAGGGACGGAGCTCTGGAAACACCATATATTTT.

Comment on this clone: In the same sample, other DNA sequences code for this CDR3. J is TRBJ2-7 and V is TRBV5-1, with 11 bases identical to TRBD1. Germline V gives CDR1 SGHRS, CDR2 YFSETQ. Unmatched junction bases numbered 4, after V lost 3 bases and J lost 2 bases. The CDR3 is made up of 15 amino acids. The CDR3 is CASSSGTGGPYEQYF. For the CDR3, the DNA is TGCGCCAGCAGCTCCGGGACAGGGGGGCCCTACGAGCAGTACTTC.

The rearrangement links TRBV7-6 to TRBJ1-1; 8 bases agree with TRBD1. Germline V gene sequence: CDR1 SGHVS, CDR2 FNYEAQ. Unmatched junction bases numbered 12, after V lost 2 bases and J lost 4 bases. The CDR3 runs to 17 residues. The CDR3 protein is CASSLTGQGEGGTEAFF. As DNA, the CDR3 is TGTGCCAGCAGCTTAACTGGACAGGGTGAAGGGGGCACTGAAGCTTTCTTT.

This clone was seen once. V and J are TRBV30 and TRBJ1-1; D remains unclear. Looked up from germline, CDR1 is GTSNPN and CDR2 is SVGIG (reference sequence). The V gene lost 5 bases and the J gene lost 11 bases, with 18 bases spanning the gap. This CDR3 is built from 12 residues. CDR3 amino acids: CAWWAGNLGAFF. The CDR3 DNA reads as TGTGCCTGGTGGGCAGGAAATTTGGGGGCTTTCTTT.

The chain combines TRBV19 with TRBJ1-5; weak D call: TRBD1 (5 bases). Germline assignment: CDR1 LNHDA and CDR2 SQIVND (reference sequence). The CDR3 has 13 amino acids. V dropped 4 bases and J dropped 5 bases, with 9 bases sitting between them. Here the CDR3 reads CASSTGTDQPQHF. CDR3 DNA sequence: TGTGCCAGTAGTACGGGGACCGATCAGCCCCAGCATTTT.

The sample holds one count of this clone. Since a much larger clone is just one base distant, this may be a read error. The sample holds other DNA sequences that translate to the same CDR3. CDR3 amino acids: CASSLGQGAYEQYF. The CDR3 region has the DNA TGTGCCAGCAGCTTAGGACAGGGGGCCTACGAGCAGTACTTC. The chain joins TRBV7-6 to TRBJ2-7, with 9 bases that match TRBD1. CDR3 length: 14 residues. The trim removed 1 base at V and 2 bases at J, leaving 0 bases unmatched. Germline CDR1 reads SGHVS; CDR2 reads FNYEAQ.

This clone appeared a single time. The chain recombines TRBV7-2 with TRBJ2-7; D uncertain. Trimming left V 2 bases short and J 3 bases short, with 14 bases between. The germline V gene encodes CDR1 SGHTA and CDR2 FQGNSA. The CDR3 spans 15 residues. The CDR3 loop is CASSLRTVAFYEQYF. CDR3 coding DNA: TGTGCCAGCAGCTTAAGGACGGTAGCCTTCTACGAGCAGTACTTC.

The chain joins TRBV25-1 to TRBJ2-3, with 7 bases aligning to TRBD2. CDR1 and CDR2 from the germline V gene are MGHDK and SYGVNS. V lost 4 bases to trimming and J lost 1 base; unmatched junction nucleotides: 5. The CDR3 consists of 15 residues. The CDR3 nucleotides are TGTGCCAGCAGTGCCCTCACTAGCGGCACAGATACGCAGTATTTT. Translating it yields CASSALTSGTDTQYF.

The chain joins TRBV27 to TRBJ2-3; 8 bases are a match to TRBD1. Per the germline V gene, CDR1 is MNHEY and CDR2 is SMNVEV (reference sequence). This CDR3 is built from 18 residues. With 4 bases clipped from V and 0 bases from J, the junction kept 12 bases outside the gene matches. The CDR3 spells CASSSGRDRRYSTDTQYF. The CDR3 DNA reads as TGTGCCAGCAGTTCCGGCCGGGACAGGAGATATAGCACAGATACGCAGTATTTT.

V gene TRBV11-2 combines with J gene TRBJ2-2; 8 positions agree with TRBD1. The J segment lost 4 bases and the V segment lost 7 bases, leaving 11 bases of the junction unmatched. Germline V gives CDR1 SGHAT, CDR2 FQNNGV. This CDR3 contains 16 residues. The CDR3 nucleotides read TGTGCCAGCACCAGCCAAGCACAGGGGGGCACCGGGGAGCTGTTTTTT. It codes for CASTSQAQGGTGELFF.

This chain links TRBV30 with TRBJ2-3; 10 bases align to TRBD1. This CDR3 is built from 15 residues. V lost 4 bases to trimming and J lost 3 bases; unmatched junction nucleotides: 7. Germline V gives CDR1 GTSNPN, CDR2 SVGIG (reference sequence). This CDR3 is CAWTTGTGVTDTQYF. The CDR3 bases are TGTGCCTGGACCACCGGGACAGGGGTTACAGATACGCAGTATTTT.

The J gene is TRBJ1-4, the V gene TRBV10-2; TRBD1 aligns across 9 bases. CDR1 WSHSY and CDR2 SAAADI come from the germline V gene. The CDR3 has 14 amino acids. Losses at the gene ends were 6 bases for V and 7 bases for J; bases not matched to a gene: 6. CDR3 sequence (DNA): TGCGCCAGCAGGAACAGGGGGCAGGGTGAAAAACTGTTTTTT. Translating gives CASRNRGQGEKLFF.

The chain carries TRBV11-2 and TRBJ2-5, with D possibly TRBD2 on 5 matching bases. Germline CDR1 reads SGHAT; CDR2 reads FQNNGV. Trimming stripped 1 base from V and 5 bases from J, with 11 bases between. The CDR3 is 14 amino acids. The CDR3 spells CASSLGEWQETQYF. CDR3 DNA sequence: TGTGCCAGCAGCTTAGGGGAGTGGCAGGAGACCCAGTACTTC. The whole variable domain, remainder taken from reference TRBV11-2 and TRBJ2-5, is EAGVAQSPRYKIIEKRQSVAFWCNPISGHATLYWYQQILGQGPKLLIQFQNNGVVDDSQLPKDRFSAERLKGVDSTLKIQPAKLEDSAVYLCASSLGEWQETQYFGPGTRLLVL.

CDR3 sequence: CASSQERLAINEQFF. In DNA, the CDR3 is TGTGCCAGCAGCCAAGAGCGACTAGCGATCAATGAGCAGTTCTTC. The chain combines TRBV14 with TRBJ2-1; 8 nucleotides align to TRBD2. The V gene's germline CDR1 is SGHDN and CDR2 FVKESK. CDR3 length equals 15 residues. V lost 0 bases and J lost 6; bases outside the gene matches: 4.

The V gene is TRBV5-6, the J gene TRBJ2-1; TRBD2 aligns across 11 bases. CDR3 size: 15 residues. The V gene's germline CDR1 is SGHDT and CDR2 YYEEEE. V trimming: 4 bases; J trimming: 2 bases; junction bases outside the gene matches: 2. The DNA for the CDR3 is TGTGCCAGCAGCAATAGCGGGGGGGCCTACAATGAGCAGTTCTTC. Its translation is CASSNSGGAYNEQFF. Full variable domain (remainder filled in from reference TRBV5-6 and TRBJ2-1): DAGVTQSPTHLIKTRGQQVTLRCSPKSGHDTVSWYQQALGQGPQFIFQYYEEEERQRGNFPDRFSGHQFPNYSSELNVNALLLGDSALYLCASSNSGGAYNEQFFGPGTRLTVL.

CDR3 DNA sequence: TGTGCCAGCAGTGAAGACCTTGAGGAGACCCAGTACTTC. Its protein is CASSEDLEETQYF. The chain couples TRBV6-1 to TRBJ2-5; D remains unclear. V was shortened by 1 base and J by 5 bases, with 8 bases between the two germline ends. The CDR3 sequence is 13 residues long. Germline V gene data show CDR1 as MNHNS and CDR2 as SASEGT.

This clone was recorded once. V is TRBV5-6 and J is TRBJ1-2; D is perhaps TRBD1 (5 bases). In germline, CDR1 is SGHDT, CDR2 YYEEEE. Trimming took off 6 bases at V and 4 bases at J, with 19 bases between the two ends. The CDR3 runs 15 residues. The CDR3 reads CASKVRDYDSYGYTF. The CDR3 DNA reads TGTGCCAGCAAAGTCCGGGACTATGATTCCTATGGCTACACCTTC.

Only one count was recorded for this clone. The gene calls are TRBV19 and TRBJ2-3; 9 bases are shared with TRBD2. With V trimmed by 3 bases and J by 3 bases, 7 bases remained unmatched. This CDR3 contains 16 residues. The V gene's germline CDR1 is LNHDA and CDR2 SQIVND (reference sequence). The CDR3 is CASSIGLAGLTDTQYF. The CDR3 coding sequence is TGTGCCAGTAGTATCGGGCTAGCGGGATTGACAGATACGCAGTATTTT.

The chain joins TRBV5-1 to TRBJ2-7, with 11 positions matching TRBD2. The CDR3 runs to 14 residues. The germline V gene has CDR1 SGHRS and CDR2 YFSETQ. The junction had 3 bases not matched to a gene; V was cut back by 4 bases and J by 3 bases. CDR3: CASSRLAGSYEQYF. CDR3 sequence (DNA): TGCGCCAGCAGCAGACTAGCGGGGAGCTACGAGCAGTACTTC.

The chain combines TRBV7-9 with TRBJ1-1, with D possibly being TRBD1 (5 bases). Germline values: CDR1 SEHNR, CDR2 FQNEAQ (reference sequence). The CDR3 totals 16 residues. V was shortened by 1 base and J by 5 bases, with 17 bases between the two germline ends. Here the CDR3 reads CASSLVVGGTGTEAFF. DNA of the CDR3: TGTGCCAGCAGCTTAGTCGTCGGGGGTACGGGAACTGAAGCTTTCTTT. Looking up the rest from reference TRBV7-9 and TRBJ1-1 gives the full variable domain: DTGVSQNPRHKITKRGQNVTFRCDPISEHNRLYWYRQTLGQGPEFLTYFQNEAQLEKSRLLSDRFSAERPKGSFSTLEIQRTEQGDSAMYLCASSLVVGGTGTEAFFGQGTRLTVV.

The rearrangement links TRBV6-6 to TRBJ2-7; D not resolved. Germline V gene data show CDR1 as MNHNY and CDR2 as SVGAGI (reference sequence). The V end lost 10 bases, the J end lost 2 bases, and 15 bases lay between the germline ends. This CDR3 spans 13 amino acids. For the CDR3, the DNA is TGTGCCACTGCCGACGTTGGGGCCTACGAGCAGTACTTC. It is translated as CATADVGAYEQYF.

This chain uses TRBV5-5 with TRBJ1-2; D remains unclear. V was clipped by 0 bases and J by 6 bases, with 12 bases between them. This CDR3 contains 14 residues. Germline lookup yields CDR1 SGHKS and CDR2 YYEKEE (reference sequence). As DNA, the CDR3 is TGTGCCAGCAGCTTGGTGGTGGGTGGTGATGGCTACACCTTC. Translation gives CASSLVVGGDGYTF.